These T cell receptor beta chains were read from a single sample in a study of blood T cell repertoires in COVID-19. Method: immunoSEQ multiplex PCR; TCRdb's copy keeps in-frame clones and lacks some. The data hold just over 250,000 clones, with 86% observed a single time. The sample consisted of peripheral blood. Receptor source: a man in his forties or fifties who had recovered from COVID-19. The CDR3 runs from the conserved cysteine through the conserved F or W. Each record gives: V gene, J gene, D gene, CDR3 protein. D genes are given only for firm matches.

>TRBV19|TRBJ1-1|TRBD1
CASSMTGAPGYTEAFF
>TRBV2|TRBJ1-2|TRBD1
CASRTQGPLYGYTF
>TRBV5-6|TRBJ2-3|.
CASSSTGPETDTQYF
>TRBV12-1|TRBJ2-1|.
CASSFAVRLAVGHEQFF
>TRBV27|TRBJ2-1|TRBD2
CASRFLGLAGVNEQFF
>TRBV10-3|TRBJ1-2|.
CAIHTERGYTF
>TRBV7-2|TRBJ1-2|TRBD1
CASSARTGGTYGYTF
>TRBV6-2/TRBV6-3|TRBJ1-1|.
CASSDTGSPEAFF
>TRBV7-9|TRBJ2-1|TRBD1
CASSIGQGPYNEQFF
>TRBV7-2|TRBJ2-7|.
CASSSPSLLYEQYF
>TRBV29-1|TRBJ2-1|TRBD2
CSVDGLAGGYSYNEQFF
>TRBV7-8|TRBJ1-1|TRBD1
CASSREPRQGRTEAFF
>TRBV27|TRBJ2-5|TRBD1
CASSLSSGTAQETQYF
>TRBV27|TRBJ2-7|.
CASSPEGGHEQYF
>TRBV7-2|TRBJ1-2|TRBD1
CASSLAPTGTGGYTF
>TRBV18|TRBJ1-2|.
CASLDNNYGYTF
>TRBV4-3|TRBJ2-3|.
CASSQVRDRYTDTQYF
>TRBV2|TRBJ2-2|TRBD2
CASTEGLAGVFIGELFF
>TRBV2|TRBJ2-7|.
CASTWIGTRRYEQYF
>TRBV5-4|TRBJ2-6|.
CASSLRHLAGGPANVLTF
>TRBV29-1|TRBJ2-5|TRBD1
CSAGDSAQETQYF
>TRBV14|TRBJ2-1|TRBD1
CASSQLGTGGYNEQFF
>TRBV2|TRBJ2-5|.
CASKEDQETQYF
>TRBV5-4|TRBJ2-4|TRBD2
CASSPQSTGGPKNIQYF
>TRBV5-1|TRBJ1-6|.
CASSLGQQYNSPLHF
>TRBV19|TRBJ1-1|.
CASSPQTGMNTEAFF
>TRBV5-1|TRBJ1-4|.
CASSSTGFSLNEKLFF
>TRBV20-1|TRBJ1-1|.
CSARGGVF
>TRBV27|TRBJ2-3|.
CASSPGGRTTDTQYF
>TRBV2|TRBJ2-1|TRBD1
CASSYRGLRNEQFF
>TRBV7-9|TRBJ2-2|TRBD2
CASSPNLLAGATGELFF
>TRBV14|TRBJ2-1|.
CASSQDGGGHEQFF
>TRBV20-1|TRBJ2-3|TRBD1
CSASTPDRRTQYF
>TRBV19|TRBJ2-1|.
CASKGQTPSERTYNEQFF
>TRBV3-1/TRBV3-2|TRBJ1-2|.
CASSAAGDGYTF
>TRBV6-1|TRBJ2-7|.
CASSERVRHSYEQYF
>TRBV6-5|TRBJ1-3|.
CASSPNREEANTIYF
>TRBV18|TRBJ2-3|.
CASSPAQGGDTQYF
>TRBV6-5|TRBJ2-7|.
CASSMTSNEQYF
>TRBV19|TRBJ1-1|TRBD1
CASSPTGRNTEAFF
>TRBV6-5|TRBJ1-1|TRBD1
CASSSLTGGTEAFF
>TRBV5-3|TRBJ2-5|TRBD1
CARSRMTQGAQETQYF
>TRBV5-4|TRBJ2-3|TRBD2
CASSQPTSVGETSTDTQYF
>TRBV15|TRBJ2-7|.
CATSKGGDYEQYF
>TRBV18|TRBJ2-1|.
CASSPPKGGEQFF
>TRBV6-5|TRBJ1-1|.
CASSYGGDVNTEAFF
>TRBV7-8|TRBJ2-7|TRBD1
CASSSNRGTILYEQYF
>TRBV20-1|TRBJ2-7|.
CSASPIYEQYF
>TRBV9|TRBJ2-1|TRBD2
CASSVIAGAYNEQFF
>TRBV5-8|TRBJ1-6|TRBD1
CASTRDRSRGSPLHF
>TRBV2|TRBJ2-7|.
CASSNRGGNEQYF
>TRBV2|TRBJ1-4|.
CASSRGWEANEKLFF
>TRBV27|TRBJ1-1|.
CASSLPGQNTEAFF
>TRBV4-3|TRBJ1-6|.
CASSQGPGVGDSPLHF
>TRBV5-1|TRBJ2-7|.
CASSLAPGLGFPYEQYF